The 8 T cell receptor beta chains given below trace back to one sample, sequenced in a study of T cell responses to AZD1222 COVID-19 vaccine (dated by TCRdb to the early 2020s). What this sample's time point label stands for: baseline before first vaccination. Libraries were built with the immunoSEQ multiplex PCR assay. The immuneACCESS repertoire file appears here via TCRdb, limited to in-frame rearrangements. These files lack a portion of the clones; in checked studies, under half of the deficit traces to unresolved V genes, and the cause of the others is not known. Within this sample are 120,000 or so clones, with approximately 92% of them counted one time only. The biggest ten clones account for 11% to 15% of the sample. Here the sequenced sample was peripheral blood, taken on day 0 of AZD1222 vaccination. The receptors were sampled from an adult in good health.

V usage is TRBV6-2 or TRBV6-3 and J usage is TRBJ1-6, with D possibly TRBD1 on 5 matching bases. Germline CDR1 and CDR2: MNHEY and SVGEGT. The CDR3 covers 17 residues. V lost 6 bases, J lost 9 bases, and 24 bases lay in between. CDR3 DNA sequence: TGTGCCAGCAGCCCTACCGGGCAGGGCGAGTTTACTTCACCCCTCCACTTT. Translating gives CASSPTGQGEFTSPLHF.

The chain couples TRBV28 to TRBJ1-1; D gene ambiguous. This CDR3 contains 17 residues. Germline V gene lookup returns CDR1 MDHEN and CDR2 SYDVKM. V was clipped by 1 base and J by 1 base, with 16 bases between them. CDR3 bases: TGTGCCAGCAGTTTATCCGGACCGGGCAGAAAGAACACTGAAGCTTTCTTT. It yields the protein CASSLSGPGRKNTEAFF.

This chain connects TRBV27 to TRBJ2-7; a weak D match, TRBD1 (6 bases). Trimming took off 11 bases at V and 0 bases at J, with 14 bases between the two ends. Germline V gene sequence: CDR1 MNHEY, CDR2 SMNVEV (reference sequence). The CDR3 length is 13 residues. The DNA for the CDR3 is TGTGCCGTCCGGACAGATAGCTCCTACGAGCAGTACTTC. This encodes CAVRTDSSYEQYF.

The rearrangement joins TRBV9 to TRBJ2-2; D unclear. This CDR3 comprises 14 residues. Deletions cut 0 bases from V and 11 bases from J, with 14 bases between. Germline assignment: CDR1 SGDLS and CDR2 YYNGEE. CDR3 bases: TGTGCCAGCAGCGTAGAGAATTGGAGCGCCGAGCTGTTTTTT. Its protein is CASSVENWSAELFF. The whole variable domain, filled in from reference TRBV9 and TRBJ2-2, reads DSGVTQTPKHLITATGQRVTLRCSPRSGDLSVYWYQQSLDQGLQFLIQYYNGEERAKGNILERFSAQQFPDLHSELNLSSLELGDSALYFCASSVENWSAELFFGEGSRLTVL.

J is TRBJ2-7 and V is TRBV28, with TRBD1 matching 10 bases. The germline CDR1 and CDR2 sequences are MDHEN and SYDVKM. Trimming took 7 bases from V and 6 from J; bases not matched to a gene: 12. The CDR3 has 15 amino acids. DNA for the CDR3: TGTGCCAGCAAGGGTTCGGGGACAGGGGTTCGCGAGCAGTACTTC. Translating it yields CASKGSGTGVREQYF. The entire variable domain, with the rest obtained from reference TRBV28 and TRBJ2-7, is as follows: DVKVTQSSRYLVKRTGEKVFLECVQDMDHENMFWYRQDPGLGLRLIYFSYDVKMKEKGDIPEGYSVSREKKERFSLILESASTNQTSMYLCASKGSGTGVREQYFGPGTRLTVT.

There are a few counts of this clone. This sequence joins TRBV28 and TRBJ2-7; 10 nucleotides agree with TRBD1. J gave up 5 bases and V 7 bases, and 8 bases lay outside the gene matches. The CDR3 spans 14 residues. The germline gives CDR1 MDHEN, CDR2 SYDVKM. CDR3 nucleotides: TGTGCCAGCACCGGACAGGGGGACTCGGACGAGCAGTACTTC. It yields the protein CASTGQGDSDEQYF.

This chain connects TRBV7-2 to TRBJ2-7; no clear D. The ends were cut back, 1 base at V and 6 bases at J, with 13 bases in the middle. The CDR3 spans 14 residues. The germline gives CDR1 SGHTA, CDR2 FQGNSA. CDR3 region: CASSLEISRSEQYF. In DNA form, the CDR3 reads TGTGCCAGCAGCTTAGAAATTTCTAGGAGCGAGCAGTACTTC.

The chain has TRBV5-1 and TRBJ1-3, with 8 bases matching TRBD1. Germline CDR1 reads SGHRS; CDR2 reads YFSETQ. V lost 2 bases and J lost 3; bases outside the gene matches: 16. The CDR3 consists of 19 residues. The CDR3 DNA sequence: TGCGCCAGCAGCTTCCTCCCTCTCGGCAGGGGGCGGGATGGAAACACCATATATTTT. It translates to CASSFLPLGRGRDGNTIYF.